This T cell receptor beta chain comes out of a study of OX40 agonist ivuxolimab in advanced cancers. Study-level information: Dose-escalation subjects each had hepatocellular carcinoma, melanoma, renal cell or head and neck cancer. Notes on the study in general: Expanded clones were, on average, more numerous in CD8+ T cells than in CD4+. Dose levels from 0.1 to 3.0 mg/kg saw CD4+ and CD8+ blood T cells expand clonally by week 6.

Of note for this clone: Its antigen is undetermined.

Individuals having autoimmune disease history or systemic immunosuppression were not enrolled. Only in-frame clones appear in the TCRdb table, and some are missing; sequencing was by immunoSEQ multiplex PCR. The sample comprises roughly 44,000 clones, more than 70% of which are singletons, and 6.5% to 8% rests with the top ten. From germline, CDR1 is SGHRS and CDR2 YFSETQ. V lost 1 base and J lost 2, with 12 bases in between. This CDR3 contains 16 residues. The specimen comprised CD4+ or CD8+ T cells sorted from blood, sampled in a trial of the OX40 agonist ivuxolimab. This sequence originates from an adult with an advanced solid tumor such as melanoma, head and neck, liver or kidney cancer. The chain couples TRBV5-1 to TRBJ2-2; D tentatively reads TRBD1 or TRBD2 (5 bases each). Here the CDR3 DNA reads TGCGCCAGCAGCTTGAATGTGGGACCCAACACCGGGGAGCTGTTTTTT. Encoded protein: CASSLNVGPNTGELFF.